This T cell receptor (beta chain) was sequenced in a study of shared clonotypes between healthy human individuals (dated by TCRdb to the early 2020s). Turning to the overall study: A few men and two women, aged 18 to 49 years, made up the cohort. Libraries were prepared and TCR repertoires were sequenced by different laboratories using diverse techniques, in order to increase sequencing depth and limit assay-specific biases. Leukapheresis yielded between about 0.94 and 8.9 billion PBMCs per donor. For each donor, three plates each were used for CD4 naive and CD4 memory, two plates were used for CD8 naive, and one plate was used for CD8 memory. Blood TCR repertoires of five healthy adults were deeply sequenced to estimate repertoire size and the extent of clonotype sharing between individuals.

As regards this clone: Its recognized antigen is unknown. Base qualities were left out, and no much larger clone turns up one base away.

V was cut back by 2 bases and J by 6 bases, leaving a gap of 10 bases between them. Via the germline V gene, CDR1 is MGHDK and CDR2 SYGVNS. The CDR3 covers 13 residues, taking in both the cysteine and the phenylalanine. Only the CDR3 part of the read is kept: 39 bases, read in frame from the first base. Using the deep immunoSEQ assay, multiplex PCR amplified TCR CDR3 regions from genomic DNA. Extracted genomic DNA from each cell subset was distributed evenly across all wells of several immunoSEQ 96-well plates, and each plate was treated as a replicate. For sorted subsets, about 200 ng genomic DNA, equal to tens of thousands of T cell genomes, was loaded into each replicate PCR. Purified libraries were quantified with a Qubit 3.0 fluorometer, sized on a Bioanalyzer 2100, and re-quantified with the KAPA Library Quantification kit. Every immunoSEQ 96-well plate was sequenced on a separate single-read 150-cycle Illumina NextSeq 550 flow cell. Concerning the study's data processing: Because only junctional sequences without quality scores were contained in the immunoSEQ output, filtering matching that applied to full-length reads could not be performed. To assign V/J genes and CDR3, sequences were annotated against IMGT germline references using PyIR, a Python wrapper for IgBLAST v1.9. Reads with weak V/J assignments (E-value above 1e-6), missing CDR3, stop codons, out-of-frame junctions, or ambiguous translated residues were removed. V3J clonotypes were defined as sequences sharing an identical inferred V gene, J gene, and CDR3 amino acid sequence. Percentage overlap between repertoires was computed as shared unique clonotypes divided by the size of the smaller repertoire. Three approaches were used to assess repertoire richness: RTK rarefaction, the Chao1 estimator, and Recon v2.1 estimates of unobserved clonotypes. OLGA was used to compute generation probabilities for all TCRbeta clonotypes that the gDNA method yielded from a few donors. TCRdb retrieved this table from immuneACCESS and kept in-frame rearrangements only. Not all clones are present; in checked studies, unresolved V genes account for under half, and no reason is known for the remainder. V and J calls and clone size are those listed in that table; D and trimming were worked out from the DNA. The sample table records millions of clones; about 92% of these occur just once. The ten largest clonotypes hold 1.5% to 2% of the sample.

CD8 naive samples consisted of CD45RO-negative cells that were positively selected for CCR7, yielding a CD45RA+CCR7+ population without TemRA cells. Healthy HIV-negative adults with no recently reported acute infections or vaccinations were included as donors. Only Caucasian adults living in Nashville, Tennessee, USA were represented among the donors. Blood was collected by leukapheresis, and PBMCs were isolated by Ficoll-Histopaque density gradient centrifugation and then cryopreserved in liquid nitrogen vapor phase. Analytical flow cytometry was used to check the purity and quantity of each magnetically sorted T cell population. Each sorted fraction had its genomic DNA isolated and then quantified by UV absorbance on a Nanodrop 2000c. Study-wide conclusions, independent of this receptor: Compared with non-shared clonotypes, clonotypes shared by all four sorted-subset donors had higher generation probabilities. Sampling was limited to blood, and TCR repertoires in tissue likely differ from TCR repertoires in blood. Estimated clonotype richness was generally larger for naive than for memory subsets. Across a handful of donors, about 5% of naive CD4, roughly 3.5% of naive CD8, 2.3% of memory CD4, and around 0.4% of memory CD8 clonotypes were shared. The genetic and exposure-history diversity represented was limited by the small number of donors. Pairwise subsampling indicated that sequencing depth was expected to affect the degree of clonotype sharing among donors. Incomplete sequencing was indicated by rarefaction of sorted-subset datasets, despite the large sequencing depth.

The receptor was isolated from a man aged 18 to 35 in good health. Some clones in this sample may be carry-over from other donors' samples. The specimen sequenced was naive CD8+ T cells from PBMCs. What the cell subset or site label conveys for this sample: CD45RA+CCR7+. Recombination linked TRBV25-1 to TRBJ1-2; no D gene is confidently identified. DNA sequence: TGTGCCAGCAGTGAACTCGGGAGGGATGGCTACACCTTC. Its amino acids are CASSELGRDGYTF.